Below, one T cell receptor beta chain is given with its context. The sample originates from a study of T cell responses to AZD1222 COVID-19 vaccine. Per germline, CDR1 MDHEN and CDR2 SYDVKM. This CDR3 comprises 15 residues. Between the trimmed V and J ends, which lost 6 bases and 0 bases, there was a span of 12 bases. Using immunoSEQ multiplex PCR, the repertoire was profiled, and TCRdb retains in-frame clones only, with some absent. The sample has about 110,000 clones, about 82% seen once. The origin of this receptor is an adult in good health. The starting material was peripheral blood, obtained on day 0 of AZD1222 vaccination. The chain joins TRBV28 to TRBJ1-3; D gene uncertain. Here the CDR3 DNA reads TGTGCCAGCAGCGGTGACCTCGGCTCTGGAAACACCATATATTTT. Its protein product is CASSGDLGSGNTIYF.